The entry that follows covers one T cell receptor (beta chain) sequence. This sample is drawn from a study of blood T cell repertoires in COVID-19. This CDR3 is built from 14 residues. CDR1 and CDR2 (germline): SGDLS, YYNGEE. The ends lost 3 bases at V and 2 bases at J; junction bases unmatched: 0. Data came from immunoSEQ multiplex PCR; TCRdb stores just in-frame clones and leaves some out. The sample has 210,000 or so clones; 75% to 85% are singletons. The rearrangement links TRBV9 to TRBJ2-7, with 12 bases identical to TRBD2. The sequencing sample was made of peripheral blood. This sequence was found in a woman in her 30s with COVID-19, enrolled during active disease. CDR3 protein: CASSASGGAYEQYF. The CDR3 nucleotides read TGTGCCAGCAGCGCTAGCGGGGGGGCCTACGAGCAGTACTTC.